Given below is one T cell receptor (beta chain) in context. The target antigen is unknown. Vbeta (60) and Jbeta (13) primers were used in the PCR. Using immunoSEQ multiplex PCR, the repertoire was profiled, and TCRdb retains in-frame clones only, with some absent. The data contain roughly 250,000 clones, over 70% of them singletons. This cohort consisted of healthy bone marrow donors. These data come from a study of cytomegalovirus exposure and HLA in healthy donors. Study-wide points: The productive fraction for most TCR beta V segments was about 87% or about 30% in an earlier analysis. A later analysis reportedly found that, within productive TCRs, an Asian-associated ancestry cluster had fewer N-insertions than the mean observed across the approximately 690 donors.

Sequencing input: PBMCs. The source is a girl under 10 years old in good health and CMV-seronegative.

CDR3 DNA sequence: TGTGCCACTTCGGGGGGGATGAACACTGAAGCTTTCTTT. The encoded protein is CATSGGMNTEAFF. This chain connects TRBV27 to TRBJ1-1; D may be TRBD1 (5 bases). This CDR3 is 13 amino acids long. V was trimmed by 10 bases and J by 0 bases, leaving 12 bases between them. The V gene's germline CDR1 is MNHEY and CDR2 SMNVEV (reference sequence).